This record covers a single TCR beta chain. Data came from immunoSEQ multiplex PCR; TCRdb stores just in-frame clones and leaves some out. This repertoire shows 120,000 to 150,000 clones, 90% to 95% found once; its top ten account for roughly 2.8%. The sample originates from a study of T cell responses to AZD1222 COVID-19 vaccine. CDR3 size: 16 residues. Trimming pared 0 bases from V and 6 bases from J, leaving 17 bases between. The V gene's germline CDR1 is MGHRA and CDR2 YSYEKL. The gene calls are TRBV4-1 and TRBJ1-2; D possibly corresponds to TRBD1 (6 bases). The sequencing here drew on peripheral blood, taken on day 0 of MenACWY control vaccination. The sequence came from an adult in good health. The CDR3 DNA sequence: TGCGCCAGCAGCCAAGAGGGGGCAGGGGATAGAGATGGCTACACCTTC. Translating it yields CASSQEGAGDRDGYTF.